This T cell receptor (beta chain) appears in the sequencing data of a study of T cell clusters in autoimmune cytopenias. General study results and limits: Comparing secondary cytopenia with chronic lymphocytic leukemia showed no cluster-lack signature, apparently masked by lymphoma repertoire. Exclusive TRB clusters were about 2.8-fold more numerous in healthy donors than in active autoimmune hepatitis. Clustering suggested that physiological T cell clusters were missing in primary autoimmune cytopenia patients.

TRB was amplified from 250 ng of peripheral blood genomic DNA per sample. There are 12 residues in the CDR3. Multiplex touch-down PCR amplified TRB using TRB-A and TRB-B pools in one tube. From the multiplex PCR reads, TCRdb lists one entry per CDR3 protein and no DNA. Here the sample table reports several thousand distinct CDR3 sequences. As concerns this clonotype: Antigen unknown.

This sequence originates from a human donor with an autoimmune cytopenia or autoimmune hepatitis (not recorded which). The J gene is TRBJ2-2, the V gene TRBV12-3 or TRBV12-4; there is no DNA to check the TCRdb D call of TRBD1. The sequenced sample consisted of peripheral blood. The CDR3 reads CASSGTSGELFF.